Listed below are T cell receptor beta chains from one sample, sequenced in a study of cytomegalovirus exposure and HLA in healthy donors. Profiled with immunoSEQ multiplex PCR; TCRdb holds only in-frame clones, not every one. The sample lists around 100,000 clones, about 74% occurring once. What was sequenced was PBMCs. These receptor sequences come from a female donor in good health and CMV-seropositive. Both conserved end residues are part of each CDR3. D genes are given only for firm matches. Clone size appears in some rows only: once, few, many, or a class for an expanded clone.

j_gene | d_gene | v_gene | abundance | CDR3aa | CDR3nt
TRBJ1-4 | - | TRBV28 | - | CASSGWGDGEKLFF | TGTGCCAGCAGCGGGTGGGGGGATGGTGAAAAACTGTTTTTT
TRBJ1-1 | - | TRBV5-4 | - | CASSLEIRAGTEAFF | TGTGCCAGCAGCTTGGAAATACGGGCGGGCACTGAAGCTTTCTTT
TRBJ1-1 | TRBD1 | TRBV2 | - | CASSRQGTEAFF | TGTGCCAGCAGCAGACAGGGGACGGAGGCTTTCTTT
TRBJ1-2 | TRBD1 | TRBV19 | - | CASRAGQGIYGYTF | TGTGCCAGTAGGGCGGGACAGGGAATCTATGGCTACACCTTC
TRBJ2-7 | TRBD1 | TRBV28 | - | CASRSRTGKHEQYF | TGTGCCAGCAGATCTCGGACAGGGAAGCACGAGCAGTACTTC
TRBJ2-3 | TRBD1 | TRBV6-4 | - | CASRGQGATQYF | TGTGCCAGCAGAGGACAGGGTGCGACGCAGTATTTT
TRBJ2-7 | TRBD2 | TRBV10-3 | - | CAISVRTSGGVYEQYF | TGTGCCATCAGTGTACGAACTAGCGGGGGAGTCTACGAGCAGTACTTC
TRBJ1-2 | TRBD1 | TRBV10-2 | few | CASSRDRTFYGYTF | TGCGCCAGCAGTAGGGACAGAACCTTCTATGGCTACACCTTC
TRBJ2-4 | - | TRBV6-5 | - | CASSYSMVQRGNIQYF | TGTGCCAGCAGTTACTCGATGGTACAGAGAGGGAACATTCAGTACTTC
TRBJ1-4 | TRBD1 | TRBV2 | few | CASREIGRTGRATNEKLFF | TGTGCCAGCAGAGAAATAGGACGGACAGGGAGGGCAACTAATGAAAAACTGTTTTTT
TRBJ2-1 | TRBD2 | TRBV6-5 | - | CASRGLAGGDNEQFF | TGTGCCAGCAGGGGACTAGCGGGAGGGGACAATGAGCAGTTCTTC
TRBJ2-5 | TRBD2 | TRBV27 | - | CASSQGLAGGQKTQYF | TGTGCCAGCAGTCAGGGACTAGCGGGGGGGCAGAAGACCCAGTACTTC
TRBJ2-3 | - | TRBV6-4 | - | CASSEGPSRAHTQYF | TGTGCCAGCAGTGAAGGCCCTTCCAGGGCCCATACGCAGTATTTT
TRBJ1-2 | TRBD1 | TRBV5-1 | once | CASSTTGGAGGYTF | TGCGCCAGCAGCACGACAGGGGGCGCGGGCGGCTACACCTTC
TRBJ2-1 | TRBD2 | TRBV5-1 | - | CASSSGLVYNEQFF | TGCGCCAGCAGCTCGGGACTAGTTTACAATGAGCAGTTCTTC
TRBJ1-4 | - | TRBV7-9 | - | CASSLSVGANEKLFF | TGTGCCAGCAGCTTATCCGTGGGAGCTAATGAAAAACTGTTTTTT
TRBJ2-3 | TRBD2 | TRBV4-3 | - | CASSQMTSGATTDTQYF | TGCGCCAGCAGCCAGATGACTAGCGGGGCGACCACAGATACGCAGTATTTT
TRBJ1-2 | - | TRBV28 | - | CASHAQGIGHGYTF | TGTGCCAGCCACGCACAGGGAATAGGACATGGCTACACCTTC
TRBJ1-2 | TRBD1 | TRBV7-2 | - | CASSFWTGNYGYTF | TGTGCCAGCAGCTTTTGGACAGGCAACTATGGCTACACCTTC
TRBJ1-5 | - | TRBV28 | - | CASSPGMVGQPQHF | TGTGCCAGCAGCCCCGGGATGGTTGGTCAGCCCCAGCATTTT